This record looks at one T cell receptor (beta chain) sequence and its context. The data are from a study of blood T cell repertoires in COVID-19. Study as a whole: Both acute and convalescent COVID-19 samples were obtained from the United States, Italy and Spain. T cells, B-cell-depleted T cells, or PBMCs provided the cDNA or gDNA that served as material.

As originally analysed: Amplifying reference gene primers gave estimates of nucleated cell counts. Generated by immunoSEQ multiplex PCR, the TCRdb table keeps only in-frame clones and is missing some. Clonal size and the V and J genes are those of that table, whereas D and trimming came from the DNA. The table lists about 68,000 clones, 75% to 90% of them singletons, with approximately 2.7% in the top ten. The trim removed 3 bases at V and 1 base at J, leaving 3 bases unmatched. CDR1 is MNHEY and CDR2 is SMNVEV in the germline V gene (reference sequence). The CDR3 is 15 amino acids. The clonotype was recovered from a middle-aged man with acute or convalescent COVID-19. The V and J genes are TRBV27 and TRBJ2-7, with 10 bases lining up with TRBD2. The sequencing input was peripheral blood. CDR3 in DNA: TGTGCCAGCAGTTTGACTAGCGGGCCGTCCTACGAGCAGTACTTC. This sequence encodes CASSLTSGPSYEQYF.